This entry describes one T cell receptor beta chain. The antigen is unknown. Other DNA sequences within the sample encode an identical CDR3. This entry belongs to a study of shared clonotypes between healthy human individuals. Across the study: In total, the donors were a couple of women and a few men aged 18 to 49. Notes on the study in general: Generally, naive subsets came out with larger estimated richness than memory subsets.

Subsets obtained from CD4+ cells comprised CD45RA+ naive and CD45RA-negative memory cells. V gave up 2 bases and J gave up 2 bases, with 7 bases separating them. The CDR3 is made up of 13 amino acids. Germline loops: CDR1 KGHSH, CDR2 LQKENI. Repertoires were generated with immunoSEQ multiplex PCR, while TCRdb's copy carries only in-frame clones and drops some. The sample shows millions of clones, roughly nine tenths of them seen only once. The TCR originated in a man younger than 35 in good health. Sequencing was carried out using naive CD4+ T cells sorted from blood. The subset is: CD45RA+ positively selected. This chain uses TRBV18 with TRBJ2-7; D not certain. CDR3 coding DNA: TGTGCCAGCTCACCAAACGGAGCCTACGAGCAGTACTTC. Amino acids: CASSPNGAYEQYF.